This TCR beta chain was sequenced for a study of blood T cell repertoires in COVID-19. At the level of the study: T cells, B-cell-depleted T cells, or PBMCs supplied cDNA or gDNA.

Assay: immunoSEQ multiplex PCR; the TCRdb copy retains only in-frame clones and omits some. The sample includes more than 150,000 clones, about four fifths seen only once; the top ten take approximately 6.2%. V lost 5 bases to trimming and J lost 8 bases; unmatched junction nucleotides: 3. Germline CDR1 SEHNR, CDR2 FQNEAQ (reference sequence). The CDR3 runs 13 residues. V gene TRBV7-9 combines with J gene TRBJ1-6; 7 positions match TRBD1. Sequencing was done on a sample of peripheral blood. The receptor was isolated from a woman aged 40 to 50 with acute or convalescent COVID-19. In DNA, the CDR3 is TGTGCCAGCAGCGTTGACAGGGATTCACCCCTCCACTTT. This translates into CASSVDRDSPLHF.